One sample yielded the 11 T cell receptor beta chains listed below, sequenced in a study of human T cells and chemical hapten exposure. Time point denoted: patch test 2, 6 weeks after DPC sensitization. Documented treatment: therapeutic diphenylcyclopropenone sensitization with weekly scalp DPC. TCRdb redid the calling of the RACE reads with MiXCR, one entry per CDR3 protein. The sample lists 96,000 or so distinct CDR3 sequences, roughly a tenth seen once, with about 2% in the top ten. This material consisted of whole blood, taken in connection with sensitization to the hapten diphenylcyclopropenone (DPC). These receptors originate from a woman in her thirties or forties with alopecia areata. Some clones in this sample may be carry-over from other donors' samples.

This clonotype was seen ten or more times. The chain couples TRBV20-1 to TRBJ1-1, with a weak D call TRBD1 (5 bases). This CDR3 is 14 amino acids long. V was cut by 0 bases and J by 3 bases, with 11 bases left in between. Germline V lookup: CDR1 DFQATT, CDR2 SNEGSKA (reference sequence). CDR3 amino acids: CSARDGAVDTEAFF. Written as DNA, the CDR3 is TGCAGTGCTAGAGATGGGGCGGTGGACACTGAAGCTTTCTTT.

This clonotype has a count of ten or more. The rearrangement joins TRBV6-2 or TRBV6-3 to TRBJ2-3, with 10 positions matching TRBD2. The CDR3 contains 14 residues. The germline V gene encodes CDR1 MNHEY and CDR2 SVGEGT. The V and J ends lost 6 bases and 2 bases, in that order; junction bases with no gene match: 2. CDR3 loop: CASRLAGNTDTQYF. The CDR3 nucleotides are TGTGCCAGCAGACTAGCGGGGAACACAGATACGCAGTATTTT.

The CDR3 sequence is CASRETDKGVYNQPQHF. The DNA for the CDR3 is TGTGCCAGCAGAGAGACGGACAAGGGCGTTTACAATCAGCCCCAGCATTTT. The chain has TRBV6-5 and TRBJ1-5; TRBD1 might be the D (5 bases). Germline V gene lookup returns CDR1 MNHEY and CDR2 SVGAGI. The CDR3 has 17 amino acids. Trimming took off 6 bases at V and 3 bases at J, with 21 bases between the two ends.

This clonotype was counted between two and nine times. V usage is TRBV5-1 and J usage is TRBJ2-2, with 8 positions matching TRBD1. This CDR3 has 15 amino acids. Trimming took 4 bases from V and 4 from J; bases not matched to a gene: 6. Per germline, CDR1 SGHRS and CDR2 YFSETQ. This chain's CDR3 is CASSGGQGGTGELFF. The CDR3, as DNA: TGCGCCAGCAGCGGCGGACAGGGTGGCACCGGGGAGCTGTTTTTT.

The rearrangement joins TRBV5-1 to TRBJ2-3, with 7 positions matching TRBD2. V shed 0 bases and J 5 bases; nucleotides not matched to a gene: 9. This CDR3 region has 16 residues. Germline assignment: CDR1 SGHRS and CDR2 YFSETQ. The CDR3: CASSLGTGRPGDTQYF. The CDR3, as DNA: TGCGCCAGCAGCTTGGGGACCGGGAGGCCGGGAGATACGCAGTATTTT.

This clonotype was found many times. The chain combines TRBV5-4 with TRBJ2-7, with 14 bases matching TRBD2. The CDR3 extends over 18 amino acids. V lost 4 bases, J lost 2 bases, and 11 bases stayed unmatched. The germline gives CDR1 SGHNT, CDR2 YYREEE (reference sequence). The CDR3 DNA is TGTGCCAGCAGCCCCGGACTAGCGGGAGGCCCCAATACCTACGAGCAGTACTTC. It translates to CASSPGLAGGPNTYEQYF.

The genes are TRBV5-1 and TRBJ1-4; 8 bases are shared with TRBD1. Per the germline V gene, CDR1 is SGHRS and CDR2 is YFSETQ. The CDR3 is 14 residues long. V gave up 4 bases and J gave up 5 bases; unmatched junction bases: 4. The CDR3 nucleotides are TGCGCCAGCAGCAAGGACAGGGTGAATGAAAAACTGTTTTTT. Amino acids: CASSKDRVNEKLFF.

V usage is TRBV6-5 and J usage is TRBJ2-7, with TRBD2 matching over 10 bases. Looked up from germline, CDR1 is MNHEY and CDR2 is SVGAGI. The CDR3 loop spans 15 amino acids. Trimming removed 6 bases from V and 1 base from J; junction bases left unmatched: 6. The CDR3 bases are TGTGCCAGCAGCCCCCAACTAGCGGGGTCCTACGAGCAGTACTTC. It yields the protein CASSPQLAGSYEQYF.

Comments on this clonotype: With a much larger clone just one base away, this may be a read error. The chain links TRBV19 to TRBJ2-1; the match to TRBD2 covers 11 bases. The CDR3 spans 18 residues. Per the germline V gene, CDR1 is LNHDA and CDR2 is SQIVND (reference sequence). CDR3 sequence reads: CASRRGLAESSSYNERFF. The CDR3 nucleotides are TGTGCCAGTAGACGGGGACTAGCGGAATCAAGCTCCTACAATGAGCGGTTCTTC.

This clonotype was seen at least ten times. This sequence joins TRBV12-3 or TRBV12-4 and TRBJ2-7; the match to TRBD2 covers 13 bases. There are 23 residues in the CDR3. V shed 3 bases and J 3 bases; nucleotides not matched to a gene: 26. The CDR3 sequence is CASSLFEDLLGLAGQVPSYEQYF. The DNA for the CDR3 is TGTGCCAGCAGTTTGTTCGAAGATTTGTTGGGACTAGCGGGACAGGTCCCCAGCTACGAGCAGTACTTC.

The chain recombines TRBV6-4 with TRBJ1-5; no reliable D call. The ends were cut back, 5 bases at V and 7 bases at J, with 12 bases in the middle. From germline, CDR1 is MRHNA and CDR2 SNTAGT. The CDR3 sequence is 13 residues long. The CDR3 is CASSIGGEQPQHF. The CDR3 coding sequence is TGTGCCAGCAGTATAGGCGGTGAGCAGCCCCAGCATTTT.